This T cell receptor (beta chain) was retrieved from a study of response to subunit inactivated influenza vaccine. MiXCR was run by TCRdb on the RT-PCR reads, yielding one entry per CDR3 protein. The sample carries about 500,000 distinct CDR3 sequences, about 15% recorded once. This clonotype has ten or more counts. The antigen is unknown. The junction departs from the called germline gene at one end, perhaps through a read error. Looked up from germline, CDR1 is DFQATT and CDR2 is SNEGSKA (reference sequence). The CDR3 consists of 15 residues. Notes on the study in general: Authors suggested each seasonal influenza vaccination recruits few new T cells.

V is TRBV20-1 and J is TRBJ1-5; maybe TRBD1 (6 bases). The source was CD4+ T cells sorted from PBMCs, collected less than 30 months after vaccination. The sequence was obtained from a man between 50 and 70 years old who received an inactivated influenza vaccine. Written as DNA, the CDR3 is TGCAGTGCGAGAGGGGGAGCCAGGAACAATCAGCCCCAGCATTTT. Its protein product is CSARGGARNNQPQHF.